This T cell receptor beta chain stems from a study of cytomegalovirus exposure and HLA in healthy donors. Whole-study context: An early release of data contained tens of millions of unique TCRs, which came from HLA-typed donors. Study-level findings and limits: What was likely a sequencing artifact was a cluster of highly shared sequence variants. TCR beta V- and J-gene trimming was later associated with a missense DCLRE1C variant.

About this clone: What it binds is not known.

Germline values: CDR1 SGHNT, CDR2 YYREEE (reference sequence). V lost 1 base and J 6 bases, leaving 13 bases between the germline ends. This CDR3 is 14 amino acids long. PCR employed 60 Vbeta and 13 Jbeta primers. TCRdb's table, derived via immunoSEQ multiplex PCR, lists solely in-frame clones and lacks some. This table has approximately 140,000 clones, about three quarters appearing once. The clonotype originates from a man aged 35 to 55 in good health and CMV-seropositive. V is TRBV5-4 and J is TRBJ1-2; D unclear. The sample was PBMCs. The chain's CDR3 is CASSLRMGENGYTF. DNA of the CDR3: TGTGCCAGCAGCTTGCGGATGGGCGAGAATGGCTACACCTTC.